This note documents a single TCR beta chain sequence. No antigen is known for it. The data stem from a study of cytomegalovirus exposure and HLA in healthy donors. Study-level information: From donors who were HLA-typed, an early data release held around 80 million unique TCRs.

Study-level findings and limits: Available immune exposure information covered CMV serostatus only. Rarity held for most TCR sequences, but there were some public TCRs that occurred in many donors.

In germline, CDR1 is SNHLY, CDR2 FYNNEI. CDR3 length equals 14 residues. V was pared by 2 bases and J by 8 bases, with 13 bases between. Vbeta (60) and Jbeta (13) primers were used in the PCR. Clones were sequenced by immunoSEQ multiplex PCR, and TCRdb holds only the in-frame ones, with some missing. The data hold some 150,000 clones, with approximately 82% observed a single time. Sequencing was done on a sample of PBMCs. The clonotype originates from a man aged 30-40 years in good health and CMV-seropositive. V gene TRBV2 combines with J gene TRBJ2-1, with D possibly TRBD1 on 6 matching bases. Here the CDR3 reads CASSERQGFDEQFF. The CDR3 DNA reads TGTGCCAGCAGTGAACGTCAGGGGTTCGATGAGCAGTTCTTC.